This T cell receptor (beta chain) is drawn from a study of T-cell reconstitution after alpha-beta-depleted transplantation in children. This clonotype was detected ten times or more. For TCRbeta, the library was prepared with unique molecular identifiers. Using its own MiXCR run on the PCR reads, TCRdb lists one record per CDR3 protein. Of 200,000 to 250,000 distinct CDR3 sequences detected, approximately 12% appear once; the ten largest clones hold 2% to 3%. Germline assignment: CDR1 KGHDR and CDR2 SFDVKD. CDR3 length: 13 amino acids. V shed 3 bases, J shed 8 bases, and the junction held 4 bases outside the gene matches.

Sequencing was performed on PBMCs from the stem cell graft donor, taken from the stem cell graft. This sequence joins TRBV24-1 and TRBJ1-2; 8 bases map to TRBD1. This TCR was recovered from a human donor who donated a stem cell graft to a child with acute lymphoblastic leukemia. In DNA form, the CDR3 reads TGTGCCACCAGTGATCTGTCAGGGGGCGGCTACACCTTC. Amino acids: CATSDLSGGGYTF.